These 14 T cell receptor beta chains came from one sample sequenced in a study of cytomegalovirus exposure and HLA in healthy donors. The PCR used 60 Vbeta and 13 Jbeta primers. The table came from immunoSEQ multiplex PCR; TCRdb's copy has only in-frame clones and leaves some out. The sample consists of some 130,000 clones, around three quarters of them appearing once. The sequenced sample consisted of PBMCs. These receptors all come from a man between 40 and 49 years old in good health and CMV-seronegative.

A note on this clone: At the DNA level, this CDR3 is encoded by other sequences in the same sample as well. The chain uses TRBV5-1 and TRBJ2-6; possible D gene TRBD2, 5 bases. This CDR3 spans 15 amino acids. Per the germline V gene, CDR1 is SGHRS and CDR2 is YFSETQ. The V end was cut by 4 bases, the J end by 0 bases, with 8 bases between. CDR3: CASSLGSSGANVLTF. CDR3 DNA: TGCGCCAGCAGCCTGGGGAGCTCTGGGGCCAACGTCCTGACTTTC. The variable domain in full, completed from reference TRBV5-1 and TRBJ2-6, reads KAGVTQTPRYLIKTRGQQVTLSCSPISGHRSVSWYQQTPGQGLQFLFEYFSETQRNKGNFPGRFSGRQFSNSRSEMNVSTLELGDSALYLCASSLGSSGANVLTFGAGSRLTVL.

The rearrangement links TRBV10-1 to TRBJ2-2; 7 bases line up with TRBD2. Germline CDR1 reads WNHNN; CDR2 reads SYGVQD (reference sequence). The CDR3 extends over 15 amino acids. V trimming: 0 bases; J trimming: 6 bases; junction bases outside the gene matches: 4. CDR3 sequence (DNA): TGCGCCAGCAGTGAGTCTGGGAGGGCCCCCGGGGAGCTGTTTTTT. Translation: CASSESGRAPGELFF.

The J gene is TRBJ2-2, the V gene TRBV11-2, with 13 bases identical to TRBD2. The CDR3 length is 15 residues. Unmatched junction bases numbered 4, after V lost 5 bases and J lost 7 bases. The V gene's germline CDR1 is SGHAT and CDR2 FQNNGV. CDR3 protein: CASSLLAGGVGELFF. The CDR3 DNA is TGTGCCAGCAGCCTACTAGCGGGAGGGGTCGGGGAGCTGTTTTTT.

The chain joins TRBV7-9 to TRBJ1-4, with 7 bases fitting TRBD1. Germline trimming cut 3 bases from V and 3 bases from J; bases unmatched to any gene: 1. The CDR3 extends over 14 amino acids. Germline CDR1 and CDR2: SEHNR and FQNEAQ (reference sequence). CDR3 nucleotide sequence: TGTGCCAGCAGCTTGGGACAGTCTAATGAAAAACTGTTTTTT. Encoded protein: CASSLGQSNEKLFF.

This CDR3 reads CASSTSKGGESIQYF. The CDR3 DNA sequence: TGTGCCAGCAGCACTAGCAAGGGGGGGGAAAGCATTCAGTACTTC. The V and J genes are TRBV7-9 and TRBJ2-4, with D maybe TRBD2 (7 bases). Trimming shortened V by 5 bases and J by 9 bases, and 20 bases separated the two germline ends. The CDR3 is 15 residues long. Germline loops: CDR1 SEHNR, CDR2 FQNEAQ (reference sequence).

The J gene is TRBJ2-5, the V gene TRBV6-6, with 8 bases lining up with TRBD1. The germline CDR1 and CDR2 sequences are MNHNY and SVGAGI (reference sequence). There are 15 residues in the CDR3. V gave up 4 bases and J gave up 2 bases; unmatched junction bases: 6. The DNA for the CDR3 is TGTGCCAGCAGTTTCGGACAGGGTAGACAAGAGACCCAGTACTTC. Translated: CASSFGQGRQETQYF.

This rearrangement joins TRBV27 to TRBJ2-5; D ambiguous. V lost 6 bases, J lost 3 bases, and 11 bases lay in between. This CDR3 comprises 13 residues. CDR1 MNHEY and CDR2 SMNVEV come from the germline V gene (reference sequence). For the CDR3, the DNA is TGTGCCAGCAGGGATTCAGACAAAGAGACCCAGTACTTC. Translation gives CASRDSDKETQYF.

The CDR3, as DNA: TGTGCCAGCAGCGGTAGTCGGGGACAGAGGGCTGACGAGCAGTACTTC. Translating gives CASSGSRGQRADEQYF. The rearrangement joins TRBV7-6 to TRBJ2-7; 7 bases are a match to TRBD1. The junction had 15 bases not matched to a gene; V was cut back by 5 bases and J by 5 bases. CDR3 size: 16 residues. The germline gives CDR1 SGHVS, CDR2 FNYEAQ.

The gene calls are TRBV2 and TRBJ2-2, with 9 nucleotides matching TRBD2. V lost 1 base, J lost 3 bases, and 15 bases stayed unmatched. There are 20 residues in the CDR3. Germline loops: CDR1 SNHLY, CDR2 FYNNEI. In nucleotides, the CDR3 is TGTGCCAGCAGTGAAGACCGACTAGCGGCATCAGGAGTCCACACCGGGGAGCTGTTTTTT. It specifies CASSEDRLAASGVHTGELFF.

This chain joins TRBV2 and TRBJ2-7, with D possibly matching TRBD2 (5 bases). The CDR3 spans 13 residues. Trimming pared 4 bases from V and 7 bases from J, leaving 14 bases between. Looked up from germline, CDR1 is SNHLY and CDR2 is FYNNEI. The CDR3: CASSAGPQREQYF. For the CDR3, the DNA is TGTGCCAGCAGTGCCGGGCCCCAGCGGGAGCAGTACTTC.

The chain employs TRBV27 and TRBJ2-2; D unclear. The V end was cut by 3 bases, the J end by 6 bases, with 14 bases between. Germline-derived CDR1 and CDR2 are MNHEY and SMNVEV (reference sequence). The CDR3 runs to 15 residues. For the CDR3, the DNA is TGTGCCAGCAGTTTCCAGACTGGTTCCGCCGGGGAGCTGTTTTTT. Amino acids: CASSFQTGSAGELFF.

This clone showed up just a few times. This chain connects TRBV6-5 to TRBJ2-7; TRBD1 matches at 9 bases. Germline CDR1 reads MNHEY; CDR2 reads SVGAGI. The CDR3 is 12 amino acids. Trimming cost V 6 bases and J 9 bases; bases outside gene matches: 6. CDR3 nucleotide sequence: TGTGCCAGCAGAAAGGGGACAGGGTTGCAGTACTTC. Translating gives CASRKGTGLQYF.

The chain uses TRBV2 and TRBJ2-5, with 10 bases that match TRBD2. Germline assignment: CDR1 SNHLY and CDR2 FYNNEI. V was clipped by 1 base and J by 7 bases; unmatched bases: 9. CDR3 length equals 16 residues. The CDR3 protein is CASSEVGAGGRGTQYF. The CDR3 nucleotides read TGTGCCAGCAGTGAAGTGGGAGCGGGAGGGAGGGGGACCCAGTACTTC.

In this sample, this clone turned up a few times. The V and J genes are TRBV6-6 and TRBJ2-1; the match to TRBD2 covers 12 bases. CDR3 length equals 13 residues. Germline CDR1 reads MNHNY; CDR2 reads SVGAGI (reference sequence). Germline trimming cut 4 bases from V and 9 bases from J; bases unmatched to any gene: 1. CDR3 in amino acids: CASSSTSGSEQFF. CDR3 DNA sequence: TGTGCCAGCAGTTCGACTAGCGGGAGTGAGCAGTTCTTC.